These 6 T cell receptor beta chains originate from one sample sequenced in a study of T cell changes during pregnancy in multiple sclerosis (dated by TCRdb to between 2018 and 2021). Libraries were built with the immunoSEQ multiplex PCR assay. In its TCRdb copy, this immuneACCESS table keeps in-frame sequences only and misses some clones. Where compared with another copy, unresolved V genes explain less than half of these, and the others have no known cause. For this sample the table gives under 55,000 clones, of which around 90% were detected only once. Of the sample, 0.61% is held by the ten largest clones. Sequenced material: CD4+ T cells from peripheral blood mononuclear cells, taken after pregnancy. These receptors were collected from a female donor in good health, enrolled as a control in a pregnancy study.

The chain links TRBV7-2 to TRBJ2-1, with TRBD2 matching 7 bases. CDR1 is SGHTA and CDR2 is FQGNSA in the germline V gene. Trimming took 0 bases from V and 5 from J; bases not matched to a gene: 10. The CDR3 covers 17 residues. CDR3 sequence: CASSLALIAGLHNEQFF. Here the CDR3 DNA reads TGTGCCAGCAGCTTAGCGTTAATAGCGGGCCTGCACAATGAGCAGTTCTTC.

V is TRBV11-2 and J is TRBJ2-7, with 10 bases fitting TRBD2. The CDR3 loop spans 16 amino acids. Trimming cost V 1 base and J 3 bases; bases outside gene matches: 6. Germline CDR1 is SGHAT and CDR2 is FQNNGV. Here the CDR3 DNA reads TGTGCCAGCAGCTTAGTACCTAGCGGGAGTTTCTACGAGCAGTACTTC. It is translated as CASSLVPSGSFYEQYF.

This clone occurred a few times. The V and J genes are TRBV18 and TRBJ1-1, with 10 bases fitting TRBD1. This CDR3 is 14 amino acids long. Germline CDR1 reads KGHSH; CDR2 reads LQKENI. With 5 bases clipped from V and 6 bases from J, the junction kept 6 bases outside the gene matches. The CDR3 region has the DNA TGTGCCAGCTCATCGACAGGGGGCTCTTCTGAAGCTTTCTTT. It encodes CASSSTGGSSEAFF.

The J gene is TRBJ2-3, the V gene TRBV9, with 12 bases lining up with TRBD2. Germline V CDR1 and CDR2: SGDLS, YYNGEE. With 3 bases clipped from V and 6 bases from J, the junction kept 2 bases outside the gene matches. The CDR3 extends over 14 amino acids. The CDR3 DNA sequence: TGTGCCAGCAGCGAAACTAGCGGGAGGGATACGCAGTATTTT. Translating it yields CASSETSGRDTQYF.

A few counts support this clone. The genes are TRBV9 and TRBJ1-1; tentative D call: TRBD1 (6 bases). Germline values: CDR1 SGDLS, CDR2 YYNGEE. V was shortened by 3 bases and J by 0 bases, with 12 bases between the two germline ends. The CDR3 has 15 residues. Here the CDR3 reads CASSAGGSLNTEAFF. The CDR3 region has the DNA TGTGCCAGCAGCGCTGGGGGCAGCTTGAACACTGAAGCTTTCTTT. The complete variable domain, with remaining parts taken from reference TRBV9 and TRBJ1-1, reads DSGVTQTPKHLITATGQRVTLRCSPRSGDLSVYWYQQSLDQGLQFLIQYYNGEERAKGNILERFSAQQFPDLHSELNLSSLELGDSALYFCASSAGGSLNTEAFFGQGTRLTVV.

The J gene is TRBJ2-1, the V gene TRBV28, with 7 bases identical to TRBD2. V gave up 2 bases and J gave up 3 bases; unmatched junction bases: 22. Per the germline V gene, CDR1 is MDHEN and CDR2 is SYDVKM. The CDR3 contains 21 residues. The CDR3 is CASSLGTNPWVDRAFYNEQFF. DNA of the CDR3: TGTGCCAGCAGTTTAGGGACTAACCCGTGGGTCGATAGGGCCTTCTACAATGAGCAGTTCTTC.